This T cell receptor beta chain was retrieved from a study of blood T cell repertoires in COVID-19. Sequencing was performed with immunoSEQ multiplex PCR; in TCRdb, only in-frame clones are kept and a portion is missing. Among approximately 270,000 clones, 80% to 90% were seen once, and the ten largest hold over 4%. Sequencing used PBMCs or T cells enriched from blood (not recorded which). This TCR was sampled from a woman between 25 and 40 years old with acute COVID-19.

The CDR3, as DNA: TGCAGCGTTGACGGTTTCAGGGGTTCTAGCGAGCAGTACTTC. Amino acids: CSVDGFRGSSEQYF. The chain uses TRBV29-1 and TRBJ2-7, with a tentative D call TRBD1 (6 bases). CDR1 SQVTM and CDR2 ANQGSEA come from the germline V gene. Trimming cost V 3 bases and J 6 bases, with 18 bases left between them. There are 14 residues in the CDR3.